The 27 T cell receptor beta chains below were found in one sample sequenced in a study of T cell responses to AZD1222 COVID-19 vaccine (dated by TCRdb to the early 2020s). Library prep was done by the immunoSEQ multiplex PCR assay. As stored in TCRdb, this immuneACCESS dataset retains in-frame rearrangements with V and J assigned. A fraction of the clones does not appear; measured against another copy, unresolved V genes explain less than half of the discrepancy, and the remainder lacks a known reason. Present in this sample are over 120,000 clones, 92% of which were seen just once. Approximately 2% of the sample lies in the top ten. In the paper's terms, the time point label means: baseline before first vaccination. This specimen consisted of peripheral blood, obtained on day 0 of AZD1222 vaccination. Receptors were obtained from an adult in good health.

DNA of the CDR3: TGTGCCACCAGCGCCTCCCCGGCCAGCACAGATACGCAGTATTTT. It is translated as CATSASPASTDTQYF. The chain is built from TRBV15 and TRBJ2-3; D gene unclear. CDR3 length equals 15 residues. Trimming took off 5 bases at V and 0 bases at J, with 12 bases between the two ends. Germline V CDR1 and CDR2: LNHNV, YYDKDF (reference sequence).

The CDR3 region has the DNA TGTGCCATCAGTGAGACGCCTAGCGGGGTGGCAGATACGCAGTATTTT. Protein: CAISETPSGVADTQYF. This rearrangement joins TRBV10-3 to TRBJ2-3; 9 bases line up with TRBD2. The V gene end was trimmed by 2 bases and the J gene end by 4 bases; junction bases not matched to a gene: 7. CDR3 size: 16 residues. Germline CDR1 ENHRY, CDR2 SYGVKD.

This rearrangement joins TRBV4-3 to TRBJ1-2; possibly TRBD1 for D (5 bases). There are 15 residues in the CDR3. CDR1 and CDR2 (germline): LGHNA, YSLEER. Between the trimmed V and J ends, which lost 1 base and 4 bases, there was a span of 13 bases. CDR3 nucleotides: TGCGCCAGCAGCCAAGGGTCTGGGGGGTTCTATGGCTACACCTTC. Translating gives CASSQGSGGFYGYTF.

The CDR3 region has the DNA TGTGCCAGCAGTTTGGTAACAACTAATGAAAAACTGTTTTTT. Residues: CASSLVTTNEKLFF. J is TRBJ1-4 and V is TRBV28; no definite D call. The ends were cut back, 3 bases at V and 0 bases at J, with 5 bases in the middle. Germline CDR1 and CDR2: MDHEN and SYDVKM. The CDR3 spans 14 residues.

CDR3 in DNA: TGTGCCTCCCAGTCGGGCAGCAATCAGCCCCAGCATTTT. It translates to CASQSGSNQPQHF. The rearrangement joins TRBV2 to TRBJ1-5; the D is unclear. CDR1 and CDR2 from the germline V gene are SNHLY and FYNNEI. The CDR3 covers 13 residues. Deletions cut 11 bases from V and 1 base from J, with 12 bases between. Together with reference TRBV2 and TRBJ1-5, the CDR3 gives the full variable domain: EPEVTQTPSHQVTQMGQEVILRCVPISNHLYFYWYRQILGQKVEFLVSFYNNEISEKSEIFDDQFSVERPDGSNFTLKIRSTKLEDSAMYFCASQSGSNQPQHFGDGTRLSIL.

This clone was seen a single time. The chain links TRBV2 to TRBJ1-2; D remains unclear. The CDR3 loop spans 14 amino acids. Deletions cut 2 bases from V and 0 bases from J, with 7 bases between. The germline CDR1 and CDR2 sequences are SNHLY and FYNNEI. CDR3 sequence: CASSEYRSNYGYTF. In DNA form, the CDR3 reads TGTGCCAGCAGTGAATACAGATCTAACTATGGCTACACCTTC.

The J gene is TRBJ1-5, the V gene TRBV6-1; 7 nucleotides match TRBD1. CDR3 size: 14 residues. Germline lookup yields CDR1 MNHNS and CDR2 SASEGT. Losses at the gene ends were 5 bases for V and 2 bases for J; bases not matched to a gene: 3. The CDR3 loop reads CASSRDSRNQPQHF. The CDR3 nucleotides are TGTGCCAGCAGTCGGGACAGTCGCAATCAGCCCCAGCATTTT.

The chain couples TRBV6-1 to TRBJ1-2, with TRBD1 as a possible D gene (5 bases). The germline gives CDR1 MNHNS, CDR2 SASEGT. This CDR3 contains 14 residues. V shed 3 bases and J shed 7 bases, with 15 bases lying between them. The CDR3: CASSEGRPDSGYTF. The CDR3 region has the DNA TGTGCCAGCAGTGAGGGGCGGCCGGACTCTGGCTACACCTTC.

This CDR3 is CASSLLTVSGYGYTF. The CDR3 nucleotides read TGTGCCAGCAGCCTTCTGACAGTTTCGGGCTATGGCTACACCTTC. The chain has TRBV7-9 and TRBJ1-2, with D possibly being TRBD1 (5 bases). Germline lookup yields CDR1 SEHNR and CDR2 FQNEAQ (reference sequence). Between the trimmed V and J ends, which lost 5 bases and 4 bases, there was a span of 17 bases. The CDR3 runs to 15 residues.

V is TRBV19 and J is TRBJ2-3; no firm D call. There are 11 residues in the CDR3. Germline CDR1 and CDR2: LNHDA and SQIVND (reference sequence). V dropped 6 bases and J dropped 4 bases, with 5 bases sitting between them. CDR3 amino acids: CASRVADTQYF. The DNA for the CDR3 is TGTGCCAGTAGGGTAGCAGATACGCAGTATTTT.

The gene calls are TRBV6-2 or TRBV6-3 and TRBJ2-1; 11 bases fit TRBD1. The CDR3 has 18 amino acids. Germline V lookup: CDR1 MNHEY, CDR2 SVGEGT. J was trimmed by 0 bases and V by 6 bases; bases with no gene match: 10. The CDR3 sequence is CASSRTGGAGSSYNEQFF. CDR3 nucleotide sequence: TGTGCCAGCAGCAGGACAGGGGGCGCGGGGAGCTCCTACAATGAGCAGTTCTTC.

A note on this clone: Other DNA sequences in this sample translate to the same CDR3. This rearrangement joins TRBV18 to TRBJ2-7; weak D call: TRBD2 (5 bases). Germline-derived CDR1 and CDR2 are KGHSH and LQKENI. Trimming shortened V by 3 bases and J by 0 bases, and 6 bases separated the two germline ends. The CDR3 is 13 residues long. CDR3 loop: CASSPGSSYEQYF. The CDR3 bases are TGTGCCAGCTCACCTGGGAGCTCCTACGAGCAGTACTTC.

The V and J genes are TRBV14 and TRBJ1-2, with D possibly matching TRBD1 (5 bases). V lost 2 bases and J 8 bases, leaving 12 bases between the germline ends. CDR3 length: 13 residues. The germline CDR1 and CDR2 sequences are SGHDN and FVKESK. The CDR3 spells CASSQSRDLGYTF. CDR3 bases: TGTGCCAGCAGCCAATCCCGGGACCTCGGCTACACCTTC.

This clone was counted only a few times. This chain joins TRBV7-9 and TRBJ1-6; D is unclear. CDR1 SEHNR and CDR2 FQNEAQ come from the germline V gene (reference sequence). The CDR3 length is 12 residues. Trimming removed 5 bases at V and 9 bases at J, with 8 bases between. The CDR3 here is CASSNAGSPLHF. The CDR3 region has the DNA TGTGCCAGCAGCAATGCCGGTTCACCCCTCCACTTT.

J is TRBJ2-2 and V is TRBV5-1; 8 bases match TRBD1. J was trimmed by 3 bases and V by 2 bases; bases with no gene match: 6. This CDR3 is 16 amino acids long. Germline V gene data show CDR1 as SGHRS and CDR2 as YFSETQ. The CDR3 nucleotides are TGCGCCAGCAGCTTATCGCGACAGGGGCACACCGGGGAGCTGTTTTTT. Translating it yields CASSLSRQGHTGELFF.

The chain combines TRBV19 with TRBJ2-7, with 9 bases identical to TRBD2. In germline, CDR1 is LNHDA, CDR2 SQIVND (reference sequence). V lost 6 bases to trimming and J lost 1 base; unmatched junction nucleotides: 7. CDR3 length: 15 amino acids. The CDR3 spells CASSGLAGQSYEQYF. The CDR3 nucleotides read TGTGCCAGTAGCGGCCTAGCGGGGCAATCCTACGAGCAGTACTTC.

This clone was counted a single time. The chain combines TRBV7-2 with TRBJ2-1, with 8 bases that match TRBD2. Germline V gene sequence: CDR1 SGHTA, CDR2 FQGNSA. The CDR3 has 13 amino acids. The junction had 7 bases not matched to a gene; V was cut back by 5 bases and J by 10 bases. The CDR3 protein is CASSEGLVSEQFF. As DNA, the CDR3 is TGTGCCAGCAGCGAGGGACTAGTATCGGAGCAGTTCTTC.

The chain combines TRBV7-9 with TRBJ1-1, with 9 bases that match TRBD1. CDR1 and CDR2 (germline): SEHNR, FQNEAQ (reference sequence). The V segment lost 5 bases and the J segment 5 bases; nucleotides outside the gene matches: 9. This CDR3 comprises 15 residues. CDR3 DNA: TGTGCCAGCAGCGGCCGGACAGGGGAAGGAACTGAAGCTTTCTTT. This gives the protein CASSGRTGEGTEAFF. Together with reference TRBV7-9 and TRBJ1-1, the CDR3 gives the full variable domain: DTGVSQNPRHKITKRGQNVTFRCDPISEHNRLYWYRQTLGQGPEFLTYFQNEAQLEKSRLLSDRFSAERPKGSFSTLEIQRTEQGDSAMYLCASSGRTGEGTEAFFGQGTRLTVV.

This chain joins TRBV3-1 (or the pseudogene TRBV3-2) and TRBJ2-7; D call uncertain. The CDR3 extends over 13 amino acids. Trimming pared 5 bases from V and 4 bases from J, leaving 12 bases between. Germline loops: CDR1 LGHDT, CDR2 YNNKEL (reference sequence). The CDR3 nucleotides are TGTGCCAGCAGCACCGGGCTCCGGTACGAGCAGTACTTC. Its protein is CASSTGLRYEQYF.

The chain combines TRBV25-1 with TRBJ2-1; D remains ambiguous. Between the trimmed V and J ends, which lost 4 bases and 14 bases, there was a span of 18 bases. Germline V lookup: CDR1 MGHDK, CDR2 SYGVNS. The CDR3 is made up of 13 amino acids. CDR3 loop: CASSGYIGYEEFF. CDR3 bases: TGTGCCAGCAGTGGCTATATTGGATACGAGGAGTTCTTC. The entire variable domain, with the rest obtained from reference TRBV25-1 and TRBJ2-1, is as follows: EADIYQTPRYLVIGTGKKITLECSQTMGHDKMYWYQQDPGMELHLIHYSYGVNSTEKGDLSSESTVSRIRTEHFPLTLESARPSHTSQYLCASSGYIGYEEFFGPGTRLTVL.

The CDR3 protein is CASSTGQGLAGELFF. CDR3 DNA sequence: TGTGCCAGCAGCACGGGACAGGGCTTGGCCGGGGAGCTGTTTTTT. The chain has TRBV5-4 and TRBJ2-2, with 9 bases lining up with TRBD1. Losses at the gene ends were 4 bases for V and 6 bases for J; bases not matched to a gene: 7. This CDR3 contains 15 residues. From germline, CDR1 is SGHNT and CDR2 YYREEE (reference sequence).

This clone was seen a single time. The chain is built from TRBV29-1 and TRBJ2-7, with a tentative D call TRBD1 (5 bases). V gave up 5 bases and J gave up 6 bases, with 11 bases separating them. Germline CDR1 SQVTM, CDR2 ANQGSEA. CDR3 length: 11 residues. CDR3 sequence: CSVPGPLEQYF. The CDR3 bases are TGCAGCGTTCCAGGGCCCCTCGAGCAGTACTTC.

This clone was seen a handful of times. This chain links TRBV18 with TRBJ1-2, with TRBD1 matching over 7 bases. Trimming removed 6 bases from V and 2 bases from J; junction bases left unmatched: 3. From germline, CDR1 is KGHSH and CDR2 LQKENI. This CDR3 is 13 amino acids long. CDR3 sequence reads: CASSRQGNYGYTF. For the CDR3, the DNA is TGTGCCAGCTCGCGACAGGGAAACTATGGCTACACCTTC.

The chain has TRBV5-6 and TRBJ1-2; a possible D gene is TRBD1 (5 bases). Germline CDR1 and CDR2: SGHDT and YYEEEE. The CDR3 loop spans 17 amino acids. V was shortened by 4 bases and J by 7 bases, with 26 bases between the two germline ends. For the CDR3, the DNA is TGTGCCAGCAGCGGCGGCGTCAGGGAGGCCCCGGAGTCTGGCTACACCTTC. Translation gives CASSGGVREAPESGYTF.

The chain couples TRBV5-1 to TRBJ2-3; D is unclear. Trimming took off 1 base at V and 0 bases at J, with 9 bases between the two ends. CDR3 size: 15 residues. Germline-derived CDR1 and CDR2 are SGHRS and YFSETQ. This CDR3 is CASSLPDSSTDTQYF. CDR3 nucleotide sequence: TGCGCCAGCAGCTTGCCCGACTCTAGCACAGATACGCAGTATTTT.

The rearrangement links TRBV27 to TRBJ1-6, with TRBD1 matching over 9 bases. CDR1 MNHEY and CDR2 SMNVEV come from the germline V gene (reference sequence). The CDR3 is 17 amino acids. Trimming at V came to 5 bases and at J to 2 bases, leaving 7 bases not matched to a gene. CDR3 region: CASSVYRGRAYNSPLHF. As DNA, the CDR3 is TGTGCCAGCAGTGTATACAGGGGGCGAGCCTATAATTCACCCCTCCACTTT.

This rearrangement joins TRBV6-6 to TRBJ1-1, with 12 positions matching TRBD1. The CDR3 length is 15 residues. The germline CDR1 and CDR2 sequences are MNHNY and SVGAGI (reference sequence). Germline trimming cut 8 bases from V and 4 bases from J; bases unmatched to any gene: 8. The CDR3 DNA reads TGTGCCAGCGGAGGGACAGGGGGCGCGGGCACTGAAGCTTTCTTT. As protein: CASGGTGGAGTEAFF.